The 3 T cell receptor beta chains below were found in one sample sequenced in a study of blood T cells in healthy people across ages (dated by TCRdb to the mid-2010s). The library was generated by 5' RACE. This sample was sequenced with an Illumina HiSeq 2500. A second PCR of 7 to 11 cycles was run with a J-beta primer mix and a sample-barcoded 5' primer. TCRdb ran its own pipeline on the public reads, namely fastp trimming at Q25 and MiXCR clone calling, and kept in-frame beta chains. All rows with the same CDR3 protein become a single entry with the most common DNA and genes. Here the sample has hundreds of thousands of distinct CDR3 sequences; around three fifths occur a single time. Of the sample, around 37% is held by the ten largest clones. The specimen sequenced was blood. Every receptor here comes from a man between 60 and 75 years old in good health.

The chain joins TRBV10-2 to TRBJ1-5; 9 nucleotides line up with TRBD1. The J call may be wrong; the DNA end is better matched by TRBJ2-3. Germline-derived CDR1 and CDR2 are WSHSY and SAAADI. This CDR3 has 13 amino acids. DNA of the CDR3: TGCGCCAGCGGTCCAGGACAGGGGAAGCCCCAGTATTTT. It yields the protein CASGPGQGKPQYF.

Written as DNA, the CDR3 is TGTGCCAGCAGCCAAGATTTGTGGCGGGGGGACCCCACTGCCCCTGTGCAGTTCTTC. Its protein product is CASSQDLWRGDPTAPVQFF. V is TRBV3-1 and J is TRBJ2-1; 8 bases match TRBD2. Germline CDR1 LGHDT, CDR2 YNNKEL (reference sequence). The CDR3 length is 19 residues. V shed 0 bases and J 12 bases; nucleotides not matched to a gene: 22.

The rearrangement joins TRBV10-3 to TRBJ2-1; no firm D call. The CDR3 is 15 amino acids. Germline loops: CDR1 ENHRY, CDR2 SYGVKD. V gave up 3 bases and J gave up 4 bases, with 13 bases separating them. The CDR3 loop reads CAISDQAVPYNEQFF. Here the CDR3 DNA reads TGTGCCATCAGTGATCAAGCCGTCCCTTACAATGAGCAGTTCTTC.